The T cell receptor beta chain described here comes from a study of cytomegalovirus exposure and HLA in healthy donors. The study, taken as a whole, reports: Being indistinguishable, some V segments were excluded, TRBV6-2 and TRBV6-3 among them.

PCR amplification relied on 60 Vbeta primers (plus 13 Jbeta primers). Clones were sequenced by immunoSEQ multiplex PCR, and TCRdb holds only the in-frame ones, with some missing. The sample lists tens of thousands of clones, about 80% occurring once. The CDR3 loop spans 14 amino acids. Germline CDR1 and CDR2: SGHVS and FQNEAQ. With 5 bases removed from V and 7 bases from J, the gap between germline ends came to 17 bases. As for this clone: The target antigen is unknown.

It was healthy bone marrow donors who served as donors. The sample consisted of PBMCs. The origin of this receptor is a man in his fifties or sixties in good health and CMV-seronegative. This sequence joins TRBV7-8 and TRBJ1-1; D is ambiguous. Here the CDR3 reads CASSPPQRPFEAFF. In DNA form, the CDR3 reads TGTGCCAGCAGCCCACCACAGAGACCCTTTGAAGCTTTCTTT.